These 4 T cell receptor beta chains were sequenced from one sample in a study of cytomegalovirus exposure and HLA in healthy donors. Generated by immunoSEQ multiplex PCR, the TCRdb table keeps only in-frame clones and is missing some. The sample shows 180,000 or so clones, approximately 86% of them seen only once. The sample was PBMCs. Receptors originate from a man aged 18 to 29 in good health and CMV-seropositive.

V gene TRBV7-9 combines with J gene TRBJ2-7; 7 bases align to TRBD1. The CDR3 sequence is 14 residues long. Germline V gene sequence: CDR1 SEHNR, CDR2 FQNEAQ (reference sequence). V shed 4 bases, J shed 2 bases, and the junction held 5 bases outside the gene matches. The DNA for the CDR3 is TGTGCCAGCAGCTCTGAGCAGGGGGCCTACGAGCAGTACTTC. Translation: CASSSEQGAYEQYF.

This chain connects TRBV27 to TRBJ2-1, with D possibly TRBD2 on 5 matching bases. The CDR3 is 17 residues long. Deletions cut 0 bases from V and 2 bases from J, with 14 bases between. Germline V lookup: CDR1 MNHEY, CDR2 SMNVEV (reference sequence). CDR3 nucleotides: TGTGCCAGCAGTTTATCAGGGCGGGTCACCACCTACAATGAGCAGTTCTTC. This sequence encodes CASSLSGRVTTYNEQFF.

The chain has TRBV6-4 and TRBJ1-4, with TRBD1 as a possible D gene (6 bases). The CDR3 is 15 residues long. Germline lookup yields CDR1 MRHNA and CDR2 SNTAGT. V lost 4 bases to trimming and J lost 7 bases, with 16 bases between them. This CDR3 is CASSASGTRVEKLFF. For the CDR3, the DNA is TGTGCCAGCAGTGCGTCTGGGACAAGAGTTGAAAAACTGTTTTTT.

The chain joins TRBV6-5 to TRBJ2-7, with 8 bases lining up with TRBD2. Trimming cost V 5 bases and J 2 bases; bases outside gene matches: 8. The germline CDR1 and CDR2 sequences are MNHEY and SVGAGI. This CDR3 region has 15 residues. CDR3 DNA: TGTGCCAGCAGTACAGAGCGGGAGTTACCCTACGAGCAGTACTTC. Encoded protein: CASSTERELPYEQYF.